The 8 T cell receptor beta chains below were found in one sample sequenced in a study of CD4 and CD8 cells across lung adenocarcinoma regions. MiXCR was run by TCRdb on the PCR reads, yielding one entry per CDR3 protein. The sample holds several thousand distinct CDR3 sequences; roughly 56% are singletons and the top ten take roughly a quarter. The sequenced sample was CD4+ T cells from the center of a lung tumor. Receptor source: a female donor with lung adenocarcinoma. The CD4 and CD8 labels of this study may be unreliable.

A note on this clonotype: Sequence at one end of the junction differs from germline and may be a read error. This rearrangement joins TRBV10-3 to TRBJ2-6; weak D call: TRBD1 (6 bases). This CDR3 is built from 15 residues. Germline assignment: CDR1 ENHRY and CDR2 SYGVKD. DNA for the CDR3: TGTGCCTTCCTATCTGGACAGCCTGGGGCCAACGTGCAGTCTTTC. It translates to CAFLSGQPGANVQSF.

In its sample, this clonotype was seen a few times. The gene calls are TRBV6-1 and TRBJ2-1; 13 bases are shared with TRBD2. The CDR3 is made up of 15 amino acids. V lost 6 bases, J lost 5 bases, and 4 bases stayed unmatched. Germline V lookup: CDR1 MNHNS, CDR2 SASEGT. The CDR3 sequence is CASRFGTSGNNEQFF. CDR3 nucleotides: TGTGCCAGCAGATTCGGGACTAGCGGGAACAATGAGCAGTTCTTC.

The gene calls are TRBV6-1 and TRBJ2-3, with D perhaps TRBD1 (6 bases). The V gene lost 0 bases and the J gene lost 0 bases, with 7 bases spanning the gap. CDR1 is MNHNS, CDR2 SASEGT, per germline. The CDR3 runs 15 residues. The CDR3 bases are TGTGCCAGCAGTGAAGCAGGGACAAGCACAGATACGCAGTATTTT. It yields the protein CASSEAGTSTDTQYF.

The genes are TRBV10-2 and TRBJ2-1, with TRBD2 identical over 11 bases. CDR1 WSHSY and CDR2 SAAADI come from the germline V gene. V dropped 7 bases and J dropped 5; count of bases not matched to a gene: 4. This CDR3 region has 14 residues. The CDR3 spells CASKLAGGNNEQFF. The CDR3 DNA follows: TGCGCCAGCAAGCTAGCGGGGGGAAACAATGAGCAGTTCTTC.

V usage is TRBV27 and J usage is TRBJ2-1; D gene ambiguous. This CDR3 spans 16 amino acids. Germline-derived CDR1 and CDR2 are MNHEY and SMNVEV (reference sequence). V lost 4 bases and J lost 0, with 13 bases in between. DNA for the CDR3: TGTGCCAGCAGTTCACTGGCGCACAGCTCCTACAATGAGCAGTTCTTC. It is translated as CASSSLAHSSYNEQFF.

The rearrangement uses TRBV27 and TRBJ2-4; the D gene could be TRBD1 or TRBD2 (6 bases each). V was cut by 11 bases and J by 12 bases, with 29 bases left in between. The length of the CDR3 is 15 residues. In germline, CDR1 is MNHEY, CDR2 SMNVEV (reference sequence). CDR3 sequence: CAAGNGGRDEKTQYF. CDR3 DNA: TGTGCCGCGGGCAACGGGGGCCGGGACGAAAAGACTCAGTACTTC.

This clonotype appeared a few times. The chain uses TRBV6-1 and TRBJ2-3; 10 positions match TRBD2. The J call may be mistaken, given a closer DNA end match to TRBJ2-1. From germline, CDR1 is MNHNS and CDR2 SASEGT. The CDR3 totals 15 residues. CDR3 DNA sequence: TGTGCCAGCAGTGAGGGACTAGCGATTCTTCCGGAGCAGTTCTTC. Its translation is CASSEGLAILPEQFF.

In regard to this clonotype: One junction end does not reproduce the germline sequence, and a read error may be involved. The chain recombines TRBV6-5 with TRBJ2-3; perhaps TRBD1 as D (5 bases). There are 13 residues in the CDR3. Germline V CDR1 and CDR2: MNHEY, SVGAGI. The CDR3 protein is CASSYVITGTQFF. In DNA form, the CDR3 reads TGTGCCAGCAGTTACGTGATAACAGGTACGCAGTTTTTT.